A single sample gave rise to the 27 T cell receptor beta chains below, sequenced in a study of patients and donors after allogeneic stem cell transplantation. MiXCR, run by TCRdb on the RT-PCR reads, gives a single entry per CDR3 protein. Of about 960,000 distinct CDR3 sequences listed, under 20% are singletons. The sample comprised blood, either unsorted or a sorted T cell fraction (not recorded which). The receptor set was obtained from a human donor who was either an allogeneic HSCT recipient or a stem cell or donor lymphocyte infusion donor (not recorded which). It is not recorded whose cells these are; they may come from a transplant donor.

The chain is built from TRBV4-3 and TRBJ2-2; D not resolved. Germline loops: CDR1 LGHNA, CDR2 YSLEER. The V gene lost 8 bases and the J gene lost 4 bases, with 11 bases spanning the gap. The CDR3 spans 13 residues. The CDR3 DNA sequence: TGCGCCAGCGGAATAAGAGGCACCGGGGAGCTGTTTTTT. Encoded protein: CASGIRGTGELFF.

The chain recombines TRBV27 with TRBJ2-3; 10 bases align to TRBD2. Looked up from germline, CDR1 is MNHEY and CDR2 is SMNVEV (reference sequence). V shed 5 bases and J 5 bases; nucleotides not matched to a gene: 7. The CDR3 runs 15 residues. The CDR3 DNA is TGTGCCAGCAGTGCAGTGGCTAGCGGGAGAGATACGCAGTATTTT. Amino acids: CASSAVASGRDTQYF.

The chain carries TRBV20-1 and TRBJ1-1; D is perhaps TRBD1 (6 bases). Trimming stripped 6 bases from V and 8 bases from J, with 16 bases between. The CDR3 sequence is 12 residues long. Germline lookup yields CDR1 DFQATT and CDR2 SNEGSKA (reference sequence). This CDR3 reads CSAKYPQGEAFF. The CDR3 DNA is TGCAGTGCAAAGTACCCTCAGGGGGAAGCTTTCTTT.

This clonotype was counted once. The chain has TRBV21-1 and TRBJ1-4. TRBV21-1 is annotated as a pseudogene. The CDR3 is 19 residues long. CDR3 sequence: CASSKVIFGYGPWSEKLFF. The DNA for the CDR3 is TGTGCCAGCAGCAAAGTAATTTTTGGGTACGGCCCTTGGAGCGAAAAACTGTTTTTT.

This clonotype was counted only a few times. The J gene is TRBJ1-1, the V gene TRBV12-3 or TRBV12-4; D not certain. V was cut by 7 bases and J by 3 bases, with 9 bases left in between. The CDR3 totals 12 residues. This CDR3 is CASTSGDTEAFF. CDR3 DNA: TGTGCCAGCACCTCTGGGGACACTGAAGCTTTCTTT.

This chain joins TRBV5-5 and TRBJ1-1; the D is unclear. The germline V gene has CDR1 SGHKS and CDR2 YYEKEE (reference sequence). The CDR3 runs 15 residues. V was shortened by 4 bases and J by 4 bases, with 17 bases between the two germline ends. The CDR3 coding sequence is TGTGCCAGCAGCCTTTTTGCCCATGCCGGCACTGAAGCTTTCTTT. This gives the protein CASSLFAHAGTEAFF.

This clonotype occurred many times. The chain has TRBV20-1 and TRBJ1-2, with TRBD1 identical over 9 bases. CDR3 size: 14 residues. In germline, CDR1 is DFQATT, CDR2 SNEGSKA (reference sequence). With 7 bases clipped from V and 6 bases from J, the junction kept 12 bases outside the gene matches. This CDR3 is CSGARQGGRDGYTF. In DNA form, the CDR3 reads TGCAGTGGGGCACGACAGGGGGGGCGCGATGGCTACACCTTC.

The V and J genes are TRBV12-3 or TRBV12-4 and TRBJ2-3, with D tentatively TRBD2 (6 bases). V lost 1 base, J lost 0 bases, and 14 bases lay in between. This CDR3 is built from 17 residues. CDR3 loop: CASSLGSGFPSTDTQYF. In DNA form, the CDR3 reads TGTGCCAGCAGTTTAGGTAGCGGTTTCCCTAGCACAGATACGCAGTATTTT.

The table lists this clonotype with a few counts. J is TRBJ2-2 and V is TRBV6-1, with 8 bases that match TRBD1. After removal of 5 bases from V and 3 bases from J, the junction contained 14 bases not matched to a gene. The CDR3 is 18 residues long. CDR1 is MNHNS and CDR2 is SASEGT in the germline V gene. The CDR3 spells CASSPQSPGTGHTGELFF. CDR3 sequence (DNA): TGTGCCAGCAGTCCTCAATCCCCCGGGACAGGTCACACCGGGGAGCTGTTTTTT.

CDR3: CASSQGGGLGQPQHF. CDR3 DNA: TGTGCCAGCAGCCAGGGAGGAGGGCTGGGGCAGCCCCAGCATTTT. V usage is TRBV14 and J usage is TRBJ1-5; D remains ambiguous. The germline CDR1 and CDR2 sequences are SGHDN and FVKESK. The CDR3 totals 15 residues. V shed 3 bases and J shed 7 bases, with 16 bases lying between them. Variable domain in full (rest from reference TRBV14 and TRBJ1-5): EAGVTQFPSHSVIEKGQTVTLRCDPISGHDNLYWYRRVMGKEIKFLLHFVKESKQDESGMPNNRFLAERTGGTYSTLKVQPAELEDSGVYFCASSQGGGLGQPQHFGDGTRLSIL.

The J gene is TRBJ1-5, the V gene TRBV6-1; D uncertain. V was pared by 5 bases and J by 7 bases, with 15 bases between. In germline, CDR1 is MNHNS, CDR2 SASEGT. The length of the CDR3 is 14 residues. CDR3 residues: CASSPDIPGQPQHF. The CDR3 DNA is TGTGCCAGCAGTCCGGATATCCCGGGACAGCCCCAGCATTTT.

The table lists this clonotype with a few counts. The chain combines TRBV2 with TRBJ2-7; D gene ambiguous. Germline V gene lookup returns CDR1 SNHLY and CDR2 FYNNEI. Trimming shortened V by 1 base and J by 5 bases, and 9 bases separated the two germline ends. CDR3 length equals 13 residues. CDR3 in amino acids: CASSEDQYDEQYF. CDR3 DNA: TGTGCCAGCAGTGAAGATCAGTACGACGAGCAGTACTTC.

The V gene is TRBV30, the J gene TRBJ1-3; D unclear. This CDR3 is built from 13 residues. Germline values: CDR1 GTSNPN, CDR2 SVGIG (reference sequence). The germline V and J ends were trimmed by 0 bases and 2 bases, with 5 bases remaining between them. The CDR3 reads CAWSVAAGNTIYF. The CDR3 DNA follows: TGTGCCTGGAGTGTGGCAGCTGGAAACACCATATATTTT.

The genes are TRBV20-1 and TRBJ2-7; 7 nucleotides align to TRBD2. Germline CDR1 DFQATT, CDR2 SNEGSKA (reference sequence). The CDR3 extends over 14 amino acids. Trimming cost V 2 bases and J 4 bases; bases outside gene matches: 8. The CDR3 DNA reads TGCAGTGCTAGACTGGACGGGAGGCGGTACGAGCAGTACTTC. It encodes CSARLDGRRYEQYF.

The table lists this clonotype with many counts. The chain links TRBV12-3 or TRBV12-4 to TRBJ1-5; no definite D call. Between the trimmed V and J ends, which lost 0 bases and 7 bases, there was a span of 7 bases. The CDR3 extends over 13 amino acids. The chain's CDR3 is CASSLAPLQPQHF. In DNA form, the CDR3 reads TGTGCCAGCAGTTTAGCGCCCCTCCAGCCCCAGCATTTT.

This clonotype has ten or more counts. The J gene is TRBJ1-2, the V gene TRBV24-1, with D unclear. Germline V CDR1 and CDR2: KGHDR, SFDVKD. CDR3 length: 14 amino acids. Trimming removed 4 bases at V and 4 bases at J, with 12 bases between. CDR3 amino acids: CATSDPAQGYGYTF. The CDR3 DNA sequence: TGTGCCACCAGTGACCCCGCCCAAGGCTATGGCTACACCTTC.

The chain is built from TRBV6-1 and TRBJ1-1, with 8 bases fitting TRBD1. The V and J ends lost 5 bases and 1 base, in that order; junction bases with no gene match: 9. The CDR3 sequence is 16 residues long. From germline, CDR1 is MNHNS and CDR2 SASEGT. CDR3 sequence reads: CASSQPGTGKNTEAFF. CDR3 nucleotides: TGTGCCAGCAGTCAACCAGGGACAGGCAAGAACACTGAAGCTTTCTTT.

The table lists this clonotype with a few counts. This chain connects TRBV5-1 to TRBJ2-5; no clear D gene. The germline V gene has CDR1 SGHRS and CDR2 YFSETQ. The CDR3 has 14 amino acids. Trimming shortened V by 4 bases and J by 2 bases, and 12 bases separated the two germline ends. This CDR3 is CASSPTTPQETQYF. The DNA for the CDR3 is TGCGCCAGCAGCCCCACGACACCTCAAGAGACCCAGTACTTC. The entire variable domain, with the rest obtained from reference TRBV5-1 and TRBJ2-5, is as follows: KAGVTQTPRYLIKTRGQQVTLSCSPISGHRSVSWYQQTPGQGLQFLFEYFSETQRNKGNFPGRFSGRQFSNSRSEMNVSTLELGDSALYLCASSPTTPQETQYFGPGTRLLVL.

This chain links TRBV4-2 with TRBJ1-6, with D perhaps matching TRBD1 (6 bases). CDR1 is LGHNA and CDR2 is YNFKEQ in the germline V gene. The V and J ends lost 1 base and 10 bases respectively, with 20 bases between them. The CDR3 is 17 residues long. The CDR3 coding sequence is TGTGCCAGCAGCCAAGGCCCCCGTGGGGGCAAATTGTCACCCCTCCACTTT. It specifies CASSQGPRGGKLSPLHF.

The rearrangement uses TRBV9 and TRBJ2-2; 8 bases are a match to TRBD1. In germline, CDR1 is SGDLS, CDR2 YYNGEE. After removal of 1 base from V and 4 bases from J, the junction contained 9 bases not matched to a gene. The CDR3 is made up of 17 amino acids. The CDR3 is CASSVRTGGSRTGELFF. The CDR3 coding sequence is TGTGCCAGCAGCGTACGAACAGGGGGATCCCGCACCGGGGAGCTGTTTTTT.

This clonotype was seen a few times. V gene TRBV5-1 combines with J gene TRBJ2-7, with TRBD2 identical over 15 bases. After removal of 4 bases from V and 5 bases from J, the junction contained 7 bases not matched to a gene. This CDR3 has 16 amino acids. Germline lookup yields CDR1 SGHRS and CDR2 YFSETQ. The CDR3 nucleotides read TGCGCCAGCAGCACGGGACTAGCGGGAGGTTTCCACGAGCAGTACTTC. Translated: CASSTGLAGGFHEQYF.

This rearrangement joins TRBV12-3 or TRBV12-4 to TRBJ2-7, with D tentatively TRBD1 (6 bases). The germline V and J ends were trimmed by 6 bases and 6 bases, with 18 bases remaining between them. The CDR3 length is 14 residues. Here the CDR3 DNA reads TGTGCCAGCAGCTTTGCTGGACAGACGGGCGAGCAGTACTTC. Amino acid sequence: CASSFAGQTGEQYF.

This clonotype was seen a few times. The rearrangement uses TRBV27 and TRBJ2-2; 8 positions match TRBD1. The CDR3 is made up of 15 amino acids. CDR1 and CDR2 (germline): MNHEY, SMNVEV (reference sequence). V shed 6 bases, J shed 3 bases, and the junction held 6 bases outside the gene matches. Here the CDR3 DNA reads TGTGCCAGCAGAGGGACAGGCCTTCACACCGGGGAGCTGTTTTTT. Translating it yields CASRGTGLHTGELFF.

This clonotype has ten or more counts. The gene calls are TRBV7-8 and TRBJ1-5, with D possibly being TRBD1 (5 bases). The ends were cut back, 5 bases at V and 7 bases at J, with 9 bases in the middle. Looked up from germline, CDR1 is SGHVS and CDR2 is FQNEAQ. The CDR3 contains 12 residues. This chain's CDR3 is CASSPWGQPQHF. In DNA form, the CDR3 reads TGTGCCAGCAGCCCGTGGGGGCAGCCCCAGCATTTT.

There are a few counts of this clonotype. DNA of the CDR3: TGTGCCAGCTCACCATTAACGGGGGATGAGCAGTTCTTC. Translated, it gives CASSPLTGDEQFF. The chain combines TRBV18 with TRBJ2-1; D possibly corresponds to TRBD2 (6 bases). Deletions cut 2 bases from V and 8 bases from J, with 10 bases between. The CDR3 has 13 amino acids. Germline CDR1 is KGHSH and CDR2 is LQKENI.

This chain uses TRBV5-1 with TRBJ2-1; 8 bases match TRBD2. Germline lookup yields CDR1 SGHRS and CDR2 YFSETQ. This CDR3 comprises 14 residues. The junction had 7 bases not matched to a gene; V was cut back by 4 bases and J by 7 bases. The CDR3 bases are TGCGCCAGCAGCGCCGGGCAGCGGGAGAATGAGCAGTTCTTC. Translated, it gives CASSAGQRENEQFF. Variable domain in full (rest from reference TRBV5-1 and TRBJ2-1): KAGVTQTPRYLIKTRGQQVTLSCSPISGHRSVSWYQQTPGQGLQFLFEYFSETQRNKGNFPGRFSGRQFSNSRSEMNVSTLELGDSALYLCASSAGQRENEQFFGPGTRLTVL.

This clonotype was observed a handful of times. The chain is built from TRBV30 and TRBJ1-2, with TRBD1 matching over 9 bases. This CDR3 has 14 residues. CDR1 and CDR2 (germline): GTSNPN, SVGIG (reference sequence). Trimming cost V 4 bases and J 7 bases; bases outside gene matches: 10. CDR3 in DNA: TGTGCCTGGATCCCGGGACAGGGACGTTTTGGCTACACCTTC. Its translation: CAWIPGQGRFGYTF.